The 32 T cell receptor beta chains in this list originate from one sample, sequenced in a study of CXCR3-negative and CXCR3-positive naive CD8 T cells. TRB cDNA was prepared as libraries by UMI-labeled 5' RACE. TCRdb re-called the 5' RACE reads and catalogs CDR3 proteins one per entry, DNA excluded. The sample holds tens of thousands of distinct CDR3 sequences. The sample comprised naive CXCR3- CD8+ T cells from blood. Subset meaning: CD45RO-CCR7+CD27+CD95- naive CD8+ T cells lacking CXCR3 (TNR3-). These receptors came from a human donor in good health. Some clones in this sample may be carry-over from other donors' samples.

The V call is TRBV28, the J call TRBJ1-5; the TCRdb D gene call, TRBD1, has no DNA to confirm it. The length of the CDR3 is 15 residues. Per the germline V gene, CDR1 is MDHEN and CDR2 is SYDVKM. CDR3: CASSLTGESNQPQHF.

By frequency, this clonotype is medium-sized. The genes are TRBV20-1 and TRBJ2-5; the TCRdb call, TRBD2, lacks DNA for checking. CDR1 is DFQATT and CDR2 is SNEGSKA in the germline V gene (reference sequence). This CDR3 has 14 residues. The CDR3 sequence: CSARSGGAAETQYF.

The V and J genes are TRBV29-1 and TRBJ2-7; checking the TCRdb D call of TRBD1 is not possible without DNA. Germline loops: CDR1 SQVTM, CDR2 ANQGSEA. The length of the CDR3 is 15 residues. The chain's CDR3 is CSARTGDGAAYEQYF.

The chain combines TRBV29-1 with TRBJ2-2; TCRdb gives TRBD2 as the D gene, but with no DNA this cannot be confirmed. This CDR3 has 14 residues. Germline V CDR1 and CDR2: SQVTM, ANQGSEA. The CDR3 spells CSVRLAEYTGELFF.

V is TRBV9 and J is TRBJ1-2; the TCRdb call, TRBD1, lacks DNA for checking. Germline-derived CDR1 and CDR2 are SGDLS and YYNGEE. CDR3 size: 15 residues. This CDR3 is CASSVEGQPNYGYTF.

This chain links TRBV6-5 with TRBJ1-6; TCRdb picks TRBD1, but there is no DNA to check that call. CDR3 length: 15 residues. CDR1 is MNHEY, CDR2 SVGAGI, per germline. CDR3 loop: CASSFEDSQYSPLHF.

The gene calls are TRBV19 and TRBJ2-7; the D call from TCRdb, TRBD1, cannot be confirmed without DNA. CDR3 size: 14 residues. Germline V lookup: CDR1 LNHDA, CDR2 SQIVND (reference sequence). This chain's CDR3 is CASSPSRGPYEQYF.

The chain joins TRBV6-2 or TRBV6-3 to TRBJ2-3; TCRdb picks TRBD2, but there is no DNA to check that call. This CDR3 is built from 16 residues. The germline V gene encodes CDR1 MNHEY and CDR2 SVGEGT. The CDR3 loop reads CASSQPSGRRADTQYF.

The V call is TRBV5-5, the J call TRBJ1-1. The germline CDR1 and CDR2 sequences are SGHKS and YYEKEE (reference sequence). This CDR3 comprises 16 residues. The CDR3 reads CASSFTVGKMNTEAFF.

The rearrangement joins TRBV12-3 or TRBV12-4 to TRBJ2-5. The CDR3 extends over 12 amino acids. The CDR3 loop is CASSGGGETQYF.

V gene TRBV4-3 combines with J gene TRBJ1-1; TCRdb designates TRBD1, a call that cannot be tested without DNA. Per the germline V gene, CDR1 is LGHNA and CDR2 is YSLEER. The CDR3 loop spans 14 amino acids. The CDR3 here is CASSQSGMGSEAFF.

The CDR3 region is CASSLGQGNYGYTF. The chain is built from TRBV7-9 and TRBJ1-2; TCRdb calls TRBD1, which cannot be checked without DNA. The germline gives CDR1 SEHNR, CDR2 FQNEAQ (reference sequence). This CDR3 region has 14 residues.

This chain connects TRBV12-3 or TRBV12-4 to TRBJ2-3; the D gene TCRdb calls, TRBD1, cannot be checked with no DNA. CDR3 length: 16 residues. CDR3 amino acids: CASRTTGGIDTDTQYF.

CDR3 protein: CSVEGQWQEDYGYTF. The rearrangement uses TRBV29-1 and TRBJ1-2. CDR1 is SQVTM, CDR2 ANQGSEA, per germline. The CDR3 spans 15 residues.

This rearrangement joins TRBV5-1 to TRBJ2-2; TCRdb names TRBD1, which stays unverified in the absence of DNA. Germline V gene data show CDR1 as SGHRS and CDR2 as YFSETQ. The CDR3 has 15 residues. CDR3 in amino acids: CASSHRTGSTGELFF.

The chain is built from TRBV7-9 and TRBJ2-5; the D call from TCRdb, TRBD1, cannot be confirmed without DNA. Germline assignment: CDR1 SEHNR and CDR2 FQNEAQ (reference sequence). The CDR3 is made up of 12 amino acids. This chain's CDR3 is CASTDRQETQYF.

V usage is TRBV29-1 and J usage is TRBJ2-7. Germline V lookup: CDR1 SQVTM, CDR2 ANQGSEA. The CDR3 runs 13 residues. Here the CDR3 reads CSVESRETYEQYF.

The rearrangement uses TRBV28 and TRBJ2-1; without DNA, the TCRdb call of TRBD1 cannot be checked. This CDR3 spans 12 amino acids. Germline lookup yields CDR1 MDHEN and CDR2 SYDVKM. The CDR3: CASGTEYNEQFF.

The V and J genes are TRBV6-2 or TRBV6-3 and TRBJ2-1; TCRdb designates TRBD2, a call that cannot be tested without DNA. Germline V lookup: CDR1 MNHEY, CDR2 SVGEGT. The CDR3 has 16 residues. CDR3 in amino acids: CASSYSMGSGASEQFF.

The CDR3 spells CASRTGGYANTGELFF. The genes are TRBV5-1 and TRBJ2-2; the TRBD1 assignment by TCRdb is unverifiable without DNA. Germline V gene data show CDR1 as SGHRS and CDR2 as YFSETQ. The CDR3 contains 16 residues.

The V and J genes are TRBV5-1 and TRBJ1-1. In germline, CDR1 is SGHRS, CDR2 YFSETQ. The CDR3 consists of 14 residues. The CDR3 spells CASSLDASNTEAFF.

This sequence joins TRBV11-2 and TRBJ2-5. Germline V lookup: CDR1 SGHAT, CDR2 FQNNGV. This CDR3 region has 14 residues. CDR3 sequence reads: CASSPGSYQETQYF.

The J gene is TRBJ2-1, the V gene TRBV7-8; TCRdb indicates TRBD1, and absent DNA this call remains unverified. The CDR3 extends over 14 amino acids. CDR1 and CDR2 (germline): SGHVS, FQNEAQ. The CDR3 loop is CASSPQGDGNEQFF.

J is TRBJ2-5 and V is TRBV29-1. Germline V gene sequence: CDR1 SQVTM, CDR2 ANQGSEA. The CDR3 consists of 17 residues. The CDR3 spells CSVDRAGRQLPQETQYF.

The chain joins TRBV29-1 to TRBJ2-1. There are 11 residues in the CDR3. The germline V gene encodes CDR1 SQVTM and CDR2 ANQGSEA. The CDR3 sequence is CSVEVGDEQFF.

V usage is TRBV29-1 and J usage is TRBJ1-2; TCRdb selects TRBD1, and the lack of DNA leaves this call unchecked. Germline CDR1 is SQVTM and CDR2 is ANQGSEA. There are 12 residues in the CDR3. CDR3: CSVVQGGNGYTF.

V usage is TRBV7-9 and J usage is TRBJ1-5; with no DNA, the TCRdb D assignment of TRBD1 cannot be verified. Germline CDR1 SEHNR, CDR2 FQNEAQ (reference sequence). There are 16 residues in the CDR3. The CDR3 is CASSLSDRGSNQPQHF.

J is TRBJ2-2 and V is TRBV19. CDR3 length: 13 amino acids. Germline-derived CDR1 and CDR2 are LNHDA and SQIVND (reference sequence). This chain's CDR3 is CASNSENTGELFF.

V gene TRBV29-1 combines with J gene TRBJ2-1; the D call from TCRdb, TRBD2, cannot be confirmed without DNA. The CDR3 sequence is 19 residues long. From germline, CDR1 is SQVTM and CDR2 ANQGSEA. CDR3 region: CSANTGLAGAQSSYNEQFF.

The rearrangement links TRBV6-2 or TRBV6-3 to TRBJ2-7; without DNA, the TCRdb call of TRBD1 cannot be checked. Germline-derived CDR1 and CDR2 are MNHEY and SVGEGT. The CDR3 runs 14 residues. CDR3 protein: CASSSRQGEYEQYF.

This chain connects TRBV5-1 to TRBJ1-1; the TCRdb call, TRBD1, lacks DNA for checking. Germline V gene lookup returns CDR1 SGHRS and CDR2 YFSETQ. The CDR3 sequence is 15 residues long. CDR3 in amino acids: CASSLEAGVNTEAFF.

This rearrangement joins TRBV7-9 to TRBJ1-6; TCRdb proposes TRBD1, but this gene call is untestable without DNA. Germline V gene lookup returns CDR1 SEHNR and CDR2 FQNEAQ (reference sequence). CDR3 length: 15 amino acids. This CDR3 reads CASSADPLAGQPLHF.